A single sample gave rise to the 5 T cell receptor beta chains below, sequenced in a study of tumor and adjacent non-tumor tissue in lung cancer. The template was RNA from unsorted bulk tissue. Distant lung tissue was collected more than 3 cm away from the tumor edge. The library came from three nested PCR rounds adapted from ARM-PCR protocols. One entry per CDR3 protein, called by TCRdb with MiXCR from the multiplex PCR reads. The profile shows tens of thousands of distinct CDR3 sequences, roughly three fifths of them singletons. Sequenced: distant non-tumor lung tissue. The receptors shown here come from a woman between 35 and 50 years old with non-small cell lung cancer.

Concerning this clonotype itself: Its ends do not fully match the called genes, so a read error is possible. CDR3: CTSSFSNVGIGETQYF. The CDR3 coding sequence is TGTACCAGCAGCTTCTCAAACGTGGGGATCGGAGAGACCCAGTACTTC. The chain uses TRBV11-2 and TRBJ2-5; D remains ambiguous. The CDR3 loop spans 16 amino acids. CDR1 and CDR2 (germline): SGHAT, FQNNGV.

This clonotype was seen a single time. This chain uses TRBV5-1 with TRBJ2-3, with D hard to call. Germline CDR1 and CDR2: SGHRS and YFSETQ. CDR3 size: 16 residues. The V gene lost 0 bases and the J gene lost 2 bases, with 13 bases spanning the gap. CDR3 DNA sequence: TGCGCCAGCAGCTTGGATGCATGGCAGAACACAGATACGCAGTATTTT. Its translation: CASSLDAWQNTDTQYF.

The V gene is TRBV6-2 or TRBV6-3, the J gene TRBJ1-1; D remains unclear. The CDR3 covers 12 residues. Trimming shortened V by 6 bases and J by 9 bases, and 14 bases separated the two germline ends. Germline V CDR1 and CDR2: MNHEY, SVGEGT. The CDR3 is CASSCAGFQAFF. DNA for the CDR3: TGTGCCAGCAGCTGCGCGGGCTTTCAAGCTTTCTTT.

Comment on this clonotype: Mismatch with germline at one junction end may stem from a read error. The chain uses TRBV6-6 and TRBJ2-1; D uncertain. The germline CDR1 and CDR2 sequences are MNHNY and SVGAGI (reference sequence). This CDR3 has 16 residues. CDR3 sequence: CVSSYYGVVSDNEQFF. The CDR3 nucleotides read TGTGTCAGCAGTTACTATGGGGTAGTGTCGGACAATGAGCAGTTCTTC.

A remark on this clonotype: A much more abundant neighbour one base away suggests this may be a read error. This chain joins TRBV29-1 and TRBJ2-4; D not resolved. Germline V lookup: CDR1 SQVTM, CDR2 ANQGSEA. This CDR3 spans 13 amino acids. The CDR3 DNA sequence: TGCAGCGTTGAAGGCATATCAGGAAACATTCAGCACTTC. Protein: CSVEGISGNIQHF.